The text below deals with one TCR beta chain. The antigen remains unidentified. The method was immunoSEQ multiplex PCR; TCRdb's version includes in-frame clones alone and lacks a portion of them. The data hold roughly 80,000 clones, with roughly 80% observed a single time. The data are from a study of PD-1 blockade in mismatch repair-deficient tumors. Study outcomes and limitations: Tumor-resident clones, often undetectable pretreatment in blood, expanded then contracted after pembrolizumab.

PCR or immunohistochemistry showed mismatch repair deficiency in every enrolled patient. The TCR originated in an adult with mismatch repair-deficient cancer. Material: peripheral blood, obtained 12 weeks after starting pembrolizumab.

In DNA form, the CDR3 reads TGTGCCAGCAGCTTATCCCCCGGGGGGACTGAAGCTTTCTTT. The encoded protein is CASSLSPGGTEAFF. This chain joins TRBV7-3 and TRBJ1-1, with a possible D match to TRBD1 (5 bases). Trimming took off 2 bases at V and 5 bases at J, with 12 bases between the two ends. The CDR3 has 14 amino acids. Germline CDR1 SGHTA, CDR2 FQGTGA.